These 16 T cell receptor beta chains originate from one sample sequenced in a study of blood T cell repertoires in COVID-19. Clones were read by immunoSEQ multiplex PCR, and TCRdb kept only the in-frame ones, dropping some. The sample consists of 250,000 to 300,000 clones, 88% of them appearing once. The sample consisted of PBMCs or T cells enriched from blood (not recorded which). The receptors originated from a woman in her fifties or sixties in a cohort exposed to, infected with or recovered from COVID-19 (not recorded which).

This chain links TRBV9 with TRBJ1-1; D remains ambiguous. Germline V lookup: CDR1 SGDLS, CDR2 YYNGEE. The CDR3 is 14 amino acids. Trimming took off 4 bases at V and 1 base at J, with 11 bases between the two ends. The CDR3 reads CASSPRGENTEAFF. CDR3 DNA: TGTGCCAGCAGCCCCCGGGGTGAGAACACTGAAGCTTTCTTT.

The rearrangement uses TRBV4-2 and TRBJ1-5; D uncertain. CDR1 is LGHNA and CDR2 is YNFKEQ in the germline V gene. This CDR3 has 18 amino acids. Between the trimmed V and J ends, which lost 1 base and 1 base, there was a span of 17 bases. The CDR3 DNA is TGTGCCAGCAGCCAAGTCAATCCGGGAGGGAGAAGCAATCAGCCCCAGCATTTT. It is translated as CASSQVNPGGRSNQPQHF.

The gene calls are TRBV19 and TRBJ2-2, with D possibly matching TRBD2 (5 bases). Germline V gene data show CDR1 as LNHDA and CDR2 as SQIVND (reference sequence). V dropped 3 bases and J dropped 7 bases, with 12 bases sitting between them. The CDR3 totals 14 residues. This chain's CDR3 is CASSITRERGELFF. The CDR3 nucleotides read TGTGCCAGTAGTATCACAAGGGAGCGCGGGGAGCTGTTTTTT.

The chain links TRBV11-3 to TRBJ2-7; 12 bases agree with TRBD2. Germline values: CDR1 SGHNT, CDR2 YENEEA. This CDR3 is built from 18 residues. V was clipped by 5 bases and J by 3 bases; unmatched bases: 14. CDR3 nucleotides: TGTGCCAGCAGCCCAATGAGACTCAGGACTAGCGGGAACTACGAGCAGTACTTC. This encodes CASSPMRLRTSGNYEQYF.

This chain joins TRBV18 and TRBJ2-5; possibly TRBD1 for D (6 bases). CDR1 and CDR2 from the germline V gene are KGHSH and LQKENI. V dropped 3 bases and J dropped 5 bases, with 16 bases sitting between them. The CDR3 loop spans 15 amino acids. CDR3 residues: CASSPSQGRSETQYF. In nucleotides, the CDR3 is TGTGCCAGCTCACCTTCGCAGGGGAGATCGGAGACCCAGTACTTC.

The genes are TRBV5-8 and TRBJ1-4, with unresolved D. V dropped 4 bases and J dropped 0 bases, with 13 bases sitting between them. The CDR3 length is 16 residues. Looked up from germline, CDR1 is SGHTS and CDR2 is YDEGEE. Written as DNA, the CDR3 is TGTGCCAGCAGCCCGAGAAAACAGTCAACTAATGAAAAACTGTTTTTT. Amino acid sequence: CASSPRKQSTNEKLFF.

This chain uses TRBV5-1 with TRBJ2-7, with a tentative D call TRBD2 (5 bases). The CDR3 has 13 amino acids. Germline V gives CDR1 SGHRS, CDR2 YFSETQ. V lost 3 bases and J lost 4, with 11 bases in between. The CDR3 DNA sequence: TGCGCCAGCAGCTCTGGAGCGGTTTACGAGCAGTACTTC. This codes for CASSSGAVYEQYF.

The chain links TRBV9 to TRBJ2-1; TRBD2 matches 13 bases. Germline-derived CDR1 and CDR2 are SGDLS and YYNGEE. The CDR3 contains 16 residues. V was pared by 4 bases and J by 5 bases, with 6 bases of the junction left unmatched. In nucleotides, the CDR3 is TGTGCCAGCAGCCCCGGGGGACTAGCGGGGAACAATGAGCAGTTCTTC. It yields the protein CASSPGGLAGNNEQFF.

This clone occurred once. The rearrangement links TRBV19 to TRBJ1-1; the D gene is possibly TRBD1 (5 bases). V lost 1 base, J lost 3 bases, and 9 bases lay in between. This CDR3 spans 14 amino acids. Germline-derived CDR1 and CDR2 are LNHDA and SQIVND (reference sequence). The CDR3 DNA sequence: TGTGCCAGTAGTATAGCTGGAGGGGACACTGAAGCTTTCTTT. This encodes CASSIAGGDTEAFF.

The chain links TRBV28 to TRBJ2-7; TRBD1 matches 10 bases. V shed 5 bases, J shed 4 bases, and the junction held 5 bases outside the gene matches. This CDR3 has 14 amino acids. Germline CDR1 is MDHEN and CDR2 is SYDVKM. The CDR3 region has the DNA TGTGCCAGCAGTGGAAGGGACAGGGGATACGAGCAGTACTTC. Amino acid sequence: CASSGRDRGYEQYF.

The rearrangement uses TRBV2 and TRBJ2-3; TRBD1 aligns across 8 bases. Germline V lookup: CDR1 SNHLY, CDR2 FYNNEI. The CDR3 covers 15 residues. Trimming at V came to 5 bases and at J to 2 bases, leaving 6 bases not matched to a gene. For the CDR3, the DNA is TGTGCCAGCAGTTACCGGGACAGGAACACAGATACGCAGTATTTT. Protein: CASSYRDRNTDTQYF.

This clone showed up just a few times. The CDR3 protein is CASSQDRGNNEQFF. The CDR3 DNA reads as TGTGCCAGCAGTCAGGACAGGGGAAACAATGAGCAGTTCTTC. This chain uses TRBV6-5 with TRBJ2-1, with 9 nucleotides matching TRBD1. This CDR3 spans 14 amino acids. CDR1 is MNHEY and CDR2 is SVGAGI in the germline V gene. V lost 5 bases and J lost 5; bases outside the gene matches: 4.

Judged by abundance, this clone is medium-sized. CDR3 sequence: CATSRDKHNEQFF. The CDR3 nucleotides read TGTGCCACCAGCAGAGATAAGCACAATGAGCAGTTCTTC. The V and J genes are TRBV15 and TRBJ2-1; D ambiguous. Trimming removed 0 bases at V and 5 bases at J, with 5 bases between. CDR3 length: 13 residues. Germline loops: CDR1 LNHNV, CDR2 YYDKDF (reference sequence). The entire variable domain, with the rest obtained from reference TRBV15 and TRBJ2-1, is as follows: DAMVIQNPRYQVTQFGKPVTLSCSQTLNHNVMYWYQQKSSQAPKLLFHYYDKDFNNEADTPDNFQSRRPNTSFCFLDIRSPGLGDTAMYLCATSRDKHNEQFFGPGTRLTVL.

The genes are TRBV5-6 and TRBJ1-1, with 7 positions matching TRBD1. CDR1 and CDR2 from the germline V gene are SGHDT and YYEEEE. With 3 bases clipped from V and 5 bases from J, the junction kept 7 bases outside the gene matches. The CDR3 spans 14 residues. The CDR3 sequence: CASSSLRGRTEAFF. For the CDR3, the DNA is TGTGCCAGCAGCTCCCTCAGGGGGAGGACTGAAGCTTTCTTT.

The chain recombines TRBV5-1 with TRBJ1-5; 7 bases are a match to TRBD1. This CDR3 has 19 residues. V lost 6 bases, J lost 4 bases, and 22 bases stayed unmatched. Germline V lookup: CDR1 SGHRS, CDR2 YFSETQ. CDR3 in DNA: TGCGCCAGCACCTTAACCAATTCCCGACAGGGTAGGGAAAATCAGCCCCAGCATTTT. It specifies CASTLTNSRQGRENQPQHF. Together with reference TRBV5-1 and TRBJ1-5, the CDR3 gives the full variable domain: KAGVTQTPRYLIKTRGQQVTLSCSPISGHRSVSWYQQTPGQGLQFLFEYFSETQRNKGNFPGRFSGRQFSNSRSEMNVSTLELGDSALYLCASTLTNSRQGRENQPQHFGDGTRLSIL.

V gene TRBV25-1 combines with J gene TRBJ1-5, with 10 bases fitting TRBD1. Germline CDR1 is MGHDK and CDR2 is SYGVNS. V lost 8 bases, J lost 2 bases, and 12 bases stayed unmatched. CDR3 length: 17 amino acids. In DNA, the CDR3 is TGTGCCAGCTCTACCGGGACAGGGGTGGAAGGCAATCAGCCCCAGCATTTT. Translating gives CASSTGTGVEGNQPQHF.